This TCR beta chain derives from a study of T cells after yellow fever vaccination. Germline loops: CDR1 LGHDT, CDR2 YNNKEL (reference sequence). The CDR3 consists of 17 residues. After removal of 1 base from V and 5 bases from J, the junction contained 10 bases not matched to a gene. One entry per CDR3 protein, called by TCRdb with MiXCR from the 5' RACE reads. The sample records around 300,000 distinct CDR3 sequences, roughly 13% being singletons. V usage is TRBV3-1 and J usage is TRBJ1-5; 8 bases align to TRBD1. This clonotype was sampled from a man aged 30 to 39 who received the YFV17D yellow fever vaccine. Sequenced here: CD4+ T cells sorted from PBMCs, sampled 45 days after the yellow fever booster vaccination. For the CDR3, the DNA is TGTGCCAGCAGCCAAGGTCTTGTAGCAGGGGGCGATCAGCCCCAGCATTTT. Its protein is CASSQGLVAGGDQPQHF.